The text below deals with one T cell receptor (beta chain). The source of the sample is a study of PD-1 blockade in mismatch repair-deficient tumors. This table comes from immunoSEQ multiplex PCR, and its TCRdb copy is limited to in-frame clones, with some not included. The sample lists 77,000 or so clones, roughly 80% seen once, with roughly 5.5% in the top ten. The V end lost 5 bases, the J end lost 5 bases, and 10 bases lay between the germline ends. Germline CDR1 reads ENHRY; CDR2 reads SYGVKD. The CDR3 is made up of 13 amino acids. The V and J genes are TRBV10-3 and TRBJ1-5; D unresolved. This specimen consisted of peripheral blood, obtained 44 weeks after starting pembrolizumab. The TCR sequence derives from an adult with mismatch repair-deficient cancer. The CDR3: CAISSDNDQPQHF. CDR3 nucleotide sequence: TGTGCCATCAGTTCAGACAATGATCAGCCCCAGCATTTT.